Shown below are 31 T cell receptor beta chains from a single sample sequenced in a study of spatial heterogeneity in lung cancer. MiXCR was run by TCRdb on the 5' RACE reads, yielding one entry per CDR3 protein. The data show 90,000 to 95,000 distinct CDR3 sequences, about 12% seen once. Noted time point: sample taken at primary tumor resection. Tumor, nontumor lung or frozen PBMC supplied whole RNA, sequenced without sorting. The sample here was PBMCs, taken at surgery. The receptors stem from a male donor with early-stage non-small cell lung cancer.

This chain connects TRBV12-3 or TRBV12-4 to TRBJ2-3; D remains ambiguous. V was trimmed by 1 base and J by 1 base, leaving 9 bases between them. The CDR3 spans 15 residues. The CDR3 DNA reads TGTGCCAGCAGTTTAGTTGGGCCTGGCACAGATACGCAGTATTTT. This translates into CASSLVGPGTDTQYF.

This clonotype was picked up a small number of times. The chain uses TRBV18 and TRBJ2-4; 7 bases are a match to TRBD2. V was pared by 3 bases and J by 3 bases, with 2 bases of the junction left unmatched. The V gene's germline CDR1 is KGHSH and CDR2 LQKENI. The CDR3 loop spans 14 amino acids. CDR3 sequence: CASSPAGVKNIQYF. CDR3 DNA: TGTGCCAGCTCACCCGCGGGAGTCAAAAACATTCAGTACTTC.

The chain recombines TRBV20-1 with TRBJ2-1, with TRBD2 matching over 11 bases. The CDR3 runs to 16 residues. V trimming: 3 bases; J trimming: 1 base; junction bases outside the gene matches: 5. Germline V gene lookup returns CDR1 DFQATT and CDR2 SNEGSKA (reference sequence). The CDR3 protein is CSARRGLAESYNEQFF. CDR3 DNA: TGCAGTGCTAGGAGGGGACTAGCGGAATCCTACAATGAGCAGTTCTTC.

This chain joins TRBV3-1 and TRBJ2-2; D is undetermined. Germline V gene sequence: CDR1 LGHDT, CDR2 YNNKEL (reference sequence). CDR3 size: 12 residues. Trimming took 1 base from V and 4 from J, leaving 1 base between them. CDR3 in amino acids: CASSQGTGELFF. The DNA of the CDR3 is TGTGCCAGCAGCCAAGGCACCGGGGAGCTGTTTTTT.

The chain has TRBV7-2 and TRBJ2-2; 15 bases are a match to TRBD2. Germline V lookup: CDR1 SGHTA, CDR2 FQGNSA. V dropped 5 bases and J dropped 8; count of bases not matched to a gene: 12. The CDR3 spans 18 residues. The CDR3 sequence: CASSVRTSGRASGGELFF. CDR3 in DNA: TGTGCCAGCAGCGTACGGACTAGCGGGAGGGCATCAGGGGGGGAGCTGTTTTTT. Combining the CDR3 with reference TRBV7-2 and TRBJ2-2 gives the whole variable domain GAGVSQSPSNKVTEKGKDVELRCDPISGHTALYWYRQSLGQGLEFLIYFQGNSAPDKSGLPSDRFSAERTGGSVSTLTIQRTQQEDSAVYLCASSVRTSGRASGGELFFGEGSRLTVL.

The chain uses TRBV3-1 and TRBJ1-1; the match to TRBD1 covers 7 bases. The V gene end was trimmed by 5 bases and the J gene end by 1 base; junction bases not matched to a gene: 4. Germline V gene data show CDR1 as LGHDT and CDR2 as YNNKEL (reference sequence). This CDR3 contains 14 residues. The DNA for the CDR3 is TGTGCCAGCAGCTTCGACAGGGCGAACACTGAAGCTTTCTTT. Its protein product is CASSFDRANTEAFF.

The chain recombines TRBV7-2 with TRBJ1-6; tentatively, D is TRBD1 (5 bases). Germline V lookup: CDR1 SGHTA, CDR2 FQGNSA. Between the trimmed V and J ends, which lost 1 base and 7 bases, there was a span of 11 bases. The CDR3 has 15 amino acids. The DNA for the CDR3 is TGTGCCAGCAGCTTAGGCCCAGGGCGAAATTCACCCCTCCACTTT. This translates into CASSLGPGRNSPLHF. Based on the CDR3 plus reference TRBV7-2 and TRBJ1-6, the full variable domain is GAGVSQSPSNKVTEKGKDVELRCDPISGHTALYWYRQSLGQGLEFLIYFQGNSAPDKSGLPSDRFSAERTGGSVSTLTIQRTQQEDSAVYLCASSLGPGRNSPLHFGNGTRLTVT.

The chain is built from TRBV27 and TRBJ2-3, with 11 nucleotides matching TRBD2. The V and J ends lost 5 bases and 4 bases, in that order; junction bases with no gene match: 14. The CDR3 extends over 18 amino acids. Per germline, CDR1 MNHEY and CDR2 SMNVEV (reference sequence). As DNA, the CDR3 is TGTGCCAGCAGTAGATCATTCGCTAGCGGGGGGCCAGCAGATACGCAGTATTTT. Translating it yields CASSRSFASGGPADTQYF.

This clonotype came up a few times. Here the CDR3 DNA reads TGTGCCAGCAGCTTATTGCGGGGGGGCACAGATACGCAGTATTTT. Its translation: CASSLLRGGTDTQYF. This chain uses TRBV7-2 with TRBJ2-3; 8 bases are shared with TRBD2. This CDR3 has 15 amino acids. The V and J ends lost 2 bases and 1 base, in that order; junction bases with no gene match: 2. Germline V CDR1 and CDR2: SGHTA, FQGNSA. Combining the CDR3 with reference TRBV7-2 and TRBJ2-3 gives the whole variable domain GAGVSQSPSNKVTEKGKDVELRCDPISGHTALYWYRQSLGQGLEFLIYFQGNSAPDKSGLPSDRFSAERTGGSVSTLTIQRTQQEDSAVYLCASSLLRGGTDTQYFGPGTRLTVL.

This clonotype was observed a few times. The chain joins TRBV20-1 to TRBJ1-4; TRBD1 matches at 7 bases. The V gene end was trimmed by 5 bases and the J gene end by 5 bases; junction bases not matched to a gene: 8. The germline gives CDR1 DFQATT, CDR2 SNEGSKA (reference sequence). There are 14 residues in the CDR3. CDR3 sequence reads: CSADLLGQNEKLFF. CDR3 DNA sequence: TGCAGTGCTGACCTACTGGGACAGAATGAAAAACTGTTTTTT.

The chain couples TRBV7-2 to TRBJ1-2; possible D gene TRBD1, 6 bases. The CDR3 loop spans 16 amino acids. Germline V lookup: CDR1 SGHTA, CDR2 FQGNSA. V was cut by 5 bases and J by 2 bases, with 18 bases left in between. CDR3 amino acids: CASSPASAGGNYGYTF. The CDR3 nucleotides read TGTGCCAGCAGCCCAGCATCGGCGGGGGGCAACTATGGCTACACCTTC.

This clonotype was seen only once. V gene TRBV12-3 or TRBV12-4 combines with J gene TRBJ1-6; 8 nucleotides agree with TRBD1. The CDR3 length is 15 residues. Unmatched junction bases numbered 7, after V lost 6 bases and J lost 6 bases. The CDR3 nucleotides read TGTGCCAGCAGGCAGGGGGCAACCCCTAATTCACCCCTCCACTTT. Translated: CASRQGATPNSPLHF.

This clonotype appeared a few times. The rearrangement uses TRBV19 and TRBJ2-2, with 8 bases fitting TRBD1. The CDR3 extends over 14 amino acids. The V segment lost 10 bases and the J segment 1 base; nucleotides outside the gene matches: 5. Per germline, CDR1 LNHDA and CDR2 SQIVND (reference sequence). CDR3: CATTQGVNTGELFF. In DNA form, the CDR3 reads TGTGCCACCACACAGGGGGTGAACACCGGGGAGCTGTTTTTT.

This clonotype was recorded a few times. The J gene is TRBJ2-2, the V gene TRBV9, with 9 bases lining up with TRBD2. Germline V gene lookup returns CDR1 SGDLS and CDR2 YYNGEE. This CDR3 has 17 residues. The trim removed 4 bases at V and 3 bases at J, leaving 10 bases unmatched. The DNA of the CDR3 is TGTGCCAGCAGCACCAGGATGACTAGCGGCTACACCGGGGAGCTGTTTTTT. Amino acid sequence: CASSTRMTSGYTGELFF. Looking up the rest from reference TRBV9 and TRBJ2-2 gives the full variable domain: DSGVTQTPKHLITATGQRVTLRCSPRSGDLSVYWYQQSLDQGLQFLIQYYNGEERAKGNILERFSAQQFPDLHSELNLSSLELGDSALYFCASSTRMTSGYTGELFFGEGSRLTVL.

Only a few counts were recorded for this clonotype. The chain carries TRBV7-9 and TRBJ2-2; D is ambiguous. Germline CDR1 and CDR2: SEHNR and FQNEAQ (reference sequence). This CDR3 has 14 residues. The V end was cut by 8 bases, the J end by 2 bases, with 12 bases between. The CDR3 is CASLRGSNTGELFF. For the CDR3, the DNA is TGTGCCAGCCTCCGAGGCAGTAACACCGGGGAGCTGTTTTTT.

This clonotype showed up just a few times. The gene calls are TRBV4-3 and TRBJ1-2, with a possible D match to TRBD1 (6 bases). Germline V lookup: CDR1 LGHNA, CDR2 YSLEER. Trimming pared 1 base from V and 3 bases from J, leaving 9 bases between. The length of the CDR3 is 14 residues. The CDR3 loop reads CASSQAAGDYGYTF. CDR3 DNA: TGCGCCAGCAGCCAAGCCGCAGGGGACTATGGCTACACCTTC.

This clonotype was seen at least ten times. The chain uses TRBV4-2 and TRBJ2-7; 9 bases line up with TRBD1. Per germline, CDR1 LGHNA and CDR2 YNFKEQ. V shed 2 bases and J 5 bases; nucleotides not matched to a gene: 13. The CDR3 sequence is 17 residues long. CDR3 residues: CASSQTSSGTGLHEQYF. CDR3 nucleotide sequence: TGTGCCAGCAGCCAAACGTCATCCGGGACAGGGCTGCACGAGCAGTACTTC.

The J gene is TRBJ1-6, the V gene TRBV28; 9 bases line up with TRBD1. Germline assignment: CDR1 MDHEN and CDR2 SYDVKM. The CDR3 consists of 18 residues. V was clipped by 6 bases and J by 0 bases; unmatched bases: 9. Here the CDR3 reads CASSSNPGQGSYNSPLHF. The CDR3 DNA is TGTGCCAGCAGCTCCAACCCGGGACAGGGCTCCTATAATTCACCCCTCCACTTT.

The rearrangement links TRBV20-1 to TRBJ1-5; possible D gene TRBD1, 6 bases. Trimming cost V 5 bases and J 5 bases, with 19 bases left between them. The CDR3 extends over 15 amino acids. The V gene's germline CDR1 is DFQATT and CDR2 SNEGSKA (reference sequence). This CDR3 reads CSAVQAGGGDQPQHF. Written as DNA, the CDR3 is TGCAGTGCTGTACAGGCGGGGGGCGGTGATCAGCCCCAGCATTTT.

This clonotype has more than one count but fewer than ten. This rearrangement joins TRBV20-1 to TRBJ1-5, with a tentative D call TRBD1 (5 bases). The CDR3 is made up of 14 amino acids. The germline V gene encodes CDR1 DFQATT and CDR2 SNEGSKA (reference sequence). Trimming left V 6 bases short and J 6 bases short, with 18 bases between. The CDR3 loop is CSAKRGQGSQPQHF. CDR3 DNA: TGCAGTGCAAAAAGAGGCCAGGGAAGTCAGCCCCAGCATTTT.

J is TRBJ2-1 and V is TRBV12-3 or TRBV12-4; 10 bases are a match to TRBD2. The CDR3 spans 18 residues. V lost 5 bases and J lost 0; bases outside the gene matches: 10. CDR3 in amino acids: CASSGPGLAPDSYNEQFF. CDR3 DNA: TGTGCCAGCAGTGGCCCGGGACTAGCGCCCGACTCCTACAATGAGCAGTTCTTC.

This clonotype has ten or more counts. The rearrangement uses TRBV7-2 and TRBJ1-3, with D uncertain. This CDR3 is built from 14 residues. Per germline, CDR1 SGHTA and CDR2 FQGNSA. V shed 1 base and J shed 0 bases, with 4 bases lying between them. CDR3 DNA: TGTGCCAGCAGCTTAGGGGTCTCTGGAAACACCATATATTTT. This sequence encodes CASSLGVSGNTIYF.

This clonotype occurred a few times. The V gene is TRBV6-5, the J gene TRBJ2-2, with D perhaps TRBD1 (6 bases). Germline values: CDR1 MNHEY, CDR2 SVGAGI. Trimming stripped 5 bases from V and 7 bases from J, with 14 bases between. The CDR3 covers 14 residues. CDR3 sequence reads: CASSRPGGGGELFF. In nucleotides, the CDR3 is TGTGCCAGCAGTCGACCTGGGGGCGGCGGGGAGCTGTTTTTT.

This sequence joins TRBV20-1 and TRBJ1-1; D perhaps matches TRBD1 (5 bases). This CDR3 has 13 residues. The V and J ends lost 5 bases and 0 bases respectively, with 10 bases between them. Germline V gene lookup returns CDR1 DFQATT and CDR2 SNEGSKA (reference sequence). CDR3 DNA sequence: TGCAGTGCTCGACAGTTCGTGAACACTGAAGCTTTCTTT. This encodes CSARQFVNTEAFF.

This chain connects TRBV29-1 to TRBJ1-3; TRBD1 is a possible D gene (5 bases). Germline V gene sequence: CDR1 SQVTM, CDR2 ANQGSEA. V dropped 3 bases and J dropped 1 base, with 13 bases sitting between them. CDR3 length equals 15 residues. CDR3 in DNA: TGCAGCGTTGATGTTAGGGGAGGATCTGGAAACACCATATATTTT. The encoded protein is CSVDVRGGSGNTIYF.

This clonotype has ten or more counts. V gene TRBV24-1 combines with J gene TRBJ2-4; D is possibly TRBD1 (5 bases). The CDR3 consists of 14 residues. Germline-derived CDR1 and CDR2 are KGHDR and SFDVKD. The V gene lost 9 bases and the J gene lost 6 bases, with 17 bases spanning the gap. CDR3 residues: CATRPGSPRNIQYF. The DNA for the CDR3 is TGTGCCACCCGCCCAGGGTCCCCAAGAAACATTCAGTACTTC.

V and J are TRBV20-1 and TRBJ2-7; TRBD2 matches 13 bases. The CDR3 consists of 14 residues. Germline CDR1 is DFQATT and CDR2 is SNEGSKA (reference sequence). J was trimmed by 3 bases and V by 5 bases; bases with no gene match: 4. CDR3 region: CSALLAGGNYEQYF. The DNA for the CDR3 is TGCAGTGCTCTACTAGCGGGAGGGAACTACGAGCAGTACTTC.

This clonotype was detected a few times. The chain employs TRBV7-9 and TRBJ1-5; the D gene is possibly TRBD1 (5 bases). The germline V gene has CDR1 SEHNR and CDR2 FQNEAQ (reference sequence). V was trimmed by 3 bases and J by 1 base, leaving 7 bases between them. The CDR3 has 14 residues. The CDR3 protein is CASSFGTSNQPQHF. The CDR3 DNA is TGTGCCAGCAGCTTCGGGACCAGCAATCAGCCCCAGCATTTT.

The genes are TRBV12-3 or TRBV12-4 and TRBJ1-5, with TRBD1 identical over 10 bases. The CDR3 loop spans 14 amino acids. The V segment lost 5 bases and the J segment 5 bases; nucleotides outside the gene matches: 3. CDR3 in amino acids: CASSLTGGDQPQHF. DNA for the CDR3: TGTGCCAGCAGTCTGACAGGGGGCGATCAGCCCCAGCATTTT.

The sample holds a few counts of this clonotype. The chain combines TRBV30 with TRBJ2-4, with D maybe TRBD2 (5 bases). The CDR3 extends over 15 amino acids. The germline V gene has CDR1 GTSNPN and CDR2 SVGIG (reference sequence). The V gene lost 4 bases and the J gene lost 11 bases, with 24 bases spanning the gap. The CDR3 DNA reads as TGTGCCTGGATTCAATGGGAGTCTAACCGGAAGGTTCAGTACTTC. Its protein is CAWIQWESNRKVQYF.

This clonotype was seen repeatedly, ten times or more. The rearrangement uses TRBV28 and TRBJ1-6; tentative D call: TRBD1 (6 bases). Germline lookup yields CDR1 MDHEN and CDR2 SYDVKM. This CDR3 has 15 residues. The V end lost 4 bases, the J end lost 7 bases, and 14 bases lay between the germline ends. CDR3: CASSSPGQWNSPLHF. CDR3 in DNA: TGTGCCAGCAGTTCTCCCGGACAGTGGAATTCACCCCTCCACTTT. The complete variable domain, with remaining parts taken from reference TRBV28 and TRBJ1-6, reads DVKVTQSSRYLVKRTGEKVFLECVQDMDHENMFWYRQDPGLGLRLIYFSYDVKMKEKGDIPEGYSVSREKKERFSLILESASTNQTSMYLCASSSPGQWNSPLHFGNGTRLTVT.